Listed below are T cell receptor beta chains from one sample, sequenced in a study of T cell responses to AZD1222 COVID-19 vaccine. Sequenced by immunoSEQ multiplex PCR; TCRdb stores in-frame clones only, minus some. The sample records under 150,000 clones, roughly 90% being singletons. This specimen was peripheral blood, taken on day 0 of AZD1222 vaccination. The receptors originated from an adult in good health. The CDR3 runs from the conserved cysteine through the conserved F or W. The D gene is left open where the match is weak. Clone size is given for some rows only: seen once, a few or many times, or a class if the clone is expanded.

V gene	J gene	CDR3 length	D gene	clone size	CDR3 protein	CDR3 DNA
TRBV29-1	TRBJ2-1	14	-	-	CSVVRAPSYNEQFF	TGCAGTGTAGTCCGGGCTCCGTCCTACAATGAGCAGTTCTTC
TRBV6-5	TRBJ1-1	13	TRBD1	-	CASRNDRVGEAFF	TGTGCCAGCAGGAACGACAGGGTAGGTGAAGCTTTCTTT
TRBV7-9	TRBJ2-2	13	TRBD2	-	CASSWGLAAGLFF	TGTGCCAGCAGCTGGGGACTAGCTGCGGGGCTGTTTTTT
TRBV5-4	TRBJ2-3	15	-	-	CASSSSGGYIGTQYF	TGTGCCAGCAGCTCCTCCGGGGGATATATAGGTACGCAGTATTTT
TRBV6-1	TRBJ2-3	15	-	-	CASSERDRPTDTQYF	TGTGCCAGCAGTGAAAGGGACCGACCCACAGATACGCAGTATTTT
TRBV21-1	TRBJ2-1	16	-	-	CASTPPGQGFYNEQFF	TGTGCCAGCACTCCTCCGGGACAGGGCTTCTACAATGAGCAGTTCTTC
TRBV4-1	TRBJ2-1	16	-	-	CASSQPRGALGNEQFF	TGCGCCAGCAGCCAACCTCGGGGGGCGCTGGGCAATGAGCAGTTCTTC
TRBV6-5	TRBJ2-2	15	TRBD2	-	CASCRGRADTGELFF	TGTGCCAGCTGTCGCGGGAGGGCCGACACCGGGGAGCTGTTTTTT
TRBV7-9	TRBJ1-1	14	-	once	CASSLVHTGTEAFF	TGTGCCAGCAGCTTAGTTCACACGGGTACTGAAGCTTTCTTT
TRBV9	TRBJ2-5	15	-	-	CASSPGTTRGETQYF	TGTGCCAGCAGCCCAGGGACTACGAGGGGGGAGACCCAGTACTTC
TRBV27	TRBJ2-7	16	TRBD1	-	CASRGDGTGEHLEQYF	TGTGCCAGCAGAGGAGATGGGACAGGGGAACATCTCGAGCAGTACTTC
TRBV9	TRBJ1-2	16	-	-	CASSVVTTGGNYGYTF	TGTGCCAGCAGCGTAGTAACTACCGGAGGAAACTATGGCTACACCTTC
TRBV7-2	TRBJ2-3	12	-	once	CASSLSADTQYF	TGTGCCAGCAGCTTATCCGCGGATACGCAGTATTTT
TRBV6-1	TRBJ1-1	16	-	-	CASSELGGIYFTEAFF	TGTGCCAGCAGTGAACTAGGTGGGATTTATTTCACTGAAGCTTTCTTT